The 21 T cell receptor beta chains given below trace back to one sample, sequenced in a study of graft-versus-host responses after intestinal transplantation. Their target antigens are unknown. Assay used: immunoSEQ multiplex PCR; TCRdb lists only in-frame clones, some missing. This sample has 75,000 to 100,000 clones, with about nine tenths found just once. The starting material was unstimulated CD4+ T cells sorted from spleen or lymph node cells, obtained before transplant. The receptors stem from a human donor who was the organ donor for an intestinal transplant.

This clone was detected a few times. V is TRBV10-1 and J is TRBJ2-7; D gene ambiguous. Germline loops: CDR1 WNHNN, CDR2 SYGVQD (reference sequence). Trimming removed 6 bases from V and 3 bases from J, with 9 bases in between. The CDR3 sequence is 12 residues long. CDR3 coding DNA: TGCGCCAGCAGGGAGCTAGACTACGAGCAGTACTTC. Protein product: CASRELDYEQYF.

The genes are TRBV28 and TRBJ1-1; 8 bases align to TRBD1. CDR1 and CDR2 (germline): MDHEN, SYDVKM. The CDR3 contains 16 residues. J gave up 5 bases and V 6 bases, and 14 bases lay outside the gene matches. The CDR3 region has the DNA TGTGCCAGCAGGACCCCGGACAGGGTGGGGTGGACTGAAGCTTTCTTT. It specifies CASRTPDRVGWTEAFF.

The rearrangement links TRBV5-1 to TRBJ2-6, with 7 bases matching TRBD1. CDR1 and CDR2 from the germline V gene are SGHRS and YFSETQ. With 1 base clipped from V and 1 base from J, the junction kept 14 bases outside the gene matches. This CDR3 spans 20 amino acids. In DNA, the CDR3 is TGCGCCAGCAGCTTGTATGGCCGGGACAGCCGTTCGTCTGGGGCCAACGTCCTGACTTTC. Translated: CASSLYGRDSRSSGANVLTF. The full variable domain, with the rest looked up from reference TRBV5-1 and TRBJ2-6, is KAGVTQTPRYLIKTRGQQVTLSCSPISGHRSVSWYQQTPGQGLQFLFEYFSETQRNKGNFPGRFSGRQFSNSRSEMNVSTLELGDSALYLCASSLYGRDSRSSGANVLTFGAGSRLTVL.

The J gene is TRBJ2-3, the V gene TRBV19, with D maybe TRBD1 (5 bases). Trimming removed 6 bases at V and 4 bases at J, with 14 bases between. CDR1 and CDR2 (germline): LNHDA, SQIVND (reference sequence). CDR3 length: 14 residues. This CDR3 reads CASRSQGDSDTQYF. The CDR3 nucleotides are TGTGCCAGTAGGTCGCAGGGTGATTCAGATACGCAGTATTTT. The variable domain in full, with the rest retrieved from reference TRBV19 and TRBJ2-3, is DGGITQSPKYLFRKEGQNVTLSCEQNLNHDAMYWYRQDPGQGLRLIYYSQIVNDFQKGDIAEGYSVSREKKESFPLTVTSAQKNPTAFYLCASRSQGDSDTQYFGPGTRLTVL.

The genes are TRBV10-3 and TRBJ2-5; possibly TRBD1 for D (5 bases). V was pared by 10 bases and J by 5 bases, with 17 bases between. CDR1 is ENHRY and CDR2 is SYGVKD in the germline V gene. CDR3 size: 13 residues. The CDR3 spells CATKKVGAETQYF. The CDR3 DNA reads TGTGCCACCAAAAAAGTAGGGGCCGAGACCCAGTACTTC.

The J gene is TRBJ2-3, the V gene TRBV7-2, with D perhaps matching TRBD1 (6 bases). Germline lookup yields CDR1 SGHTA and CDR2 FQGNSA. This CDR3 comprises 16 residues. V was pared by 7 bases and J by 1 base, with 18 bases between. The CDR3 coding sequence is TGTGCCAGCACCCCGGAAATTGGGGGCCGCACAGATACGCAGTATTTT. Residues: CASTPEIGGRTDTQYF.

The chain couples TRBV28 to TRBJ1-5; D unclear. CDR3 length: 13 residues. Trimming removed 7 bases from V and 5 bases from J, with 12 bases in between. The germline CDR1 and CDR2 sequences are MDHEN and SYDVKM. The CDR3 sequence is CASTSPGHQPQHF. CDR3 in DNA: TGTGCCAGCACCTCCCCGGGTCATCAGCCCCAGCATTTT.

The CDR3 DNA reads TGTGCCAGCAGCTTAGCTACTTATCGGCAGGGGGAAGAAAAACTGTTTTTT. It encodes CASSLATYRQGEEKLFF. The rearrangement uses TRBV7-9 and TRBJ1-4; 7 nucleotides match TRBD1. CDR3 length: 17 amino acids. Germline CDR1 SEHNR, CDR2 FQNEAQ (reference sequence). Trimming at V came to 0 bases and at J to 8 bases, leaving 12 bases not matched to a gene.

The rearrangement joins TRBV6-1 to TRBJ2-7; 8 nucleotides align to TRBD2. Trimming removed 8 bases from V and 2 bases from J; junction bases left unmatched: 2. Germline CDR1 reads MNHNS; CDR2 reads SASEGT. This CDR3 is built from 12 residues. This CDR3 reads CASLLAAYEQYF. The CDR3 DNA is TGTGCCAGCCTACTAGCGGCCTACGAGCAGTACTTC.

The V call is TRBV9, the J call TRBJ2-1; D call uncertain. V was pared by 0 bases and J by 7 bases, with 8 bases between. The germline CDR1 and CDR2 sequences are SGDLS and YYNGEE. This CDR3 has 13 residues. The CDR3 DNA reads TGTGCCAGCAGCGTAGTCTCAGGAAATGAGCAGTTCTTC. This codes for CASSVVSGNEQFF.

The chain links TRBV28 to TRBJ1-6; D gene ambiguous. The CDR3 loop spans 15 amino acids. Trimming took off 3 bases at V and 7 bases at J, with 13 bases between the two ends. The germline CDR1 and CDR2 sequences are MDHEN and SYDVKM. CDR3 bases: TGTGCCAGCAGTTTCCCGGGTTTTTTAAATTCACCCCTCCACTTT. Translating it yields CASSFPGFLNSPLHF.

The CDR3 protein is CASSLIDRVDEKLFF. Here the CDR3 DNA reads TGCGCCAGCAGCCTTATCGACAGGGTGGACGAAAAACTGTTTTTT. The chain joins TRBV4-3 to TRBJ1-4, with 7 bases aligning to TRBD1. The CDR3 is 15 amino acids. V was pared by 4 bases and J by 8 bases, with 10 bases of the junction left unmatched. Germline V gene lookup returns CDR1 LGHNA and CDR2 YSLEER.

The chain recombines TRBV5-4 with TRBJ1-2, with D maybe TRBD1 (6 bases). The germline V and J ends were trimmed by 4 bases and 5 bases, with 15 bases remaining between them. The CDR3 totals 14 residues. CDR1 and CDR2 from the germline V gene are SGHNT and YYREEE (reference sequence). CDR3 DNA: TGTGCCAGCAGCCCCGAGGAGGGGGGGTATGGCTACACCTTC. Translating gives CASSPEEGGYGYTF.

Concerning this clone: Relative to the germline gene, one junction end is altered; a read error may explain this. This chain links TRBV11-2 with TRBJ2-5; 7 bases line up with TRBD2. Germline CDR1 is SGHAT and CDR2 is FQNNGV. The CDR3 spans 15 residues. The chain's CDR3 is CASTLGLGPLGTQYF. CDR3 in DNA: TGTGCCAGCACCTTAGGACTAGGCCCTCTCGGGACCCAGTACTTC. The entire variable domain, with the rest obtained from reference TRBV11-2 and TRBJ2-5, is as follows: EAGVAQSPRYKIIEKRQSVAFWCNPISGHATLYWYQQILGQGPKLLIQFQNNGVVDDSQLPKDRFSAERLKGVDSTLKIQPAKLEDSAVYLCASTLGLGPLGTQYFGPGTRLLVL.

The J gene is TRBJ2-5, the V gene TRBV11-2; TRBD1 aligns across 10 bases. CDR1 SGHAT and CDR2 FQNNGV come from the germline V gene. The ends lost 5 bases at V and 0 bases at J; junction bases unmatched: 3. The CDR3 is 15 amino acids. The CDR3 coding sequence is TGTGCCAGCAGCCGGGACAGGGGTTACCAAGAGACCCAGTACTTC. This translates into CASSRDRGYQETQYF.

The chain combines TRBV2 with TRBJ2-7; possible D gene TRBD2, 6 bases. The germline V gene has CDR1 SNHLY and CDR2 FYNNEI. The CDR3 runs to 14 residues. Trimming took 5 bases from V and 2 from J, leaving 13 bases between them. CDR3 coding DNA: TGTGCCAGCAGTAGACTAGGATCCACCTACGAGCAGTACTTC. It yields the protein CASSRLGSTYEQYF.

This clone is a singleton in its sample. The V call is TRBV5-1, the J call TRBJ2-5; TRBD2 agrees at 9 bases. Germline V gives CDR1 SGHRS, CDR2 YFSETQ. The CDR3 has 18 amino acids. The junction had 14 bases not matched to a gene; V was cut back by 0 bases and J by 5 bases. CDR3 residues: CASSLARGGGASSETQYF. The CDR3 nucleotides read TGCGCCAGCAGCTTGGCCCGGGGCGGGGGGGCCTCGAGTGAGACCCAGTACTTC.

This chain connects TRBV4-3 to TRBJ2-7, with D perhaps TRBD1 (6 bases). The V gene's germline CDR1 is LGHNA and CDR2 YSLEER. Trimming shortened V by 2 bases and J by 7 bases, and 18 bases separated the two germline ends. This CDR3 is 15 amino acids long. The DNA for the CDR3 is TGCGCCAGCAGCCAATGGGCCAGGGGAAAGGGGGAGCAGTACTTC. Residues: CASSQWARGKGEQYF.

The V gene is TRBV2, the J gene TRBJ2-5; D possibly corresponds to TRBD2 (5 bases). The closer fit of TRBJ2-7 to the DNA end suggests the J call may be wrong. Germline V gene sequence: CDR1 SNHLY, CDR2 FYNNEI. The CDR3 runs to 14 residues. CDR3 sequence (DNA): TGTGCCAGCAGATGGGAGCCCAACTCCTACGAGCAGTACTTC. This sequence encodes CASRWEPNSYEQYF.

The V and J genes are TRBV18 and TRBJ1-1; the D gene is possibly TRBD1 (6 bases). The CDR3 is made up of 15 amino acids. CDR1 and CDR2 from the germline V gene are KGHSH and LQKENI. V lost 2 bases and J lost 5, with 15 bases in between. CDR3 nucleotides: TGTGCCAGCTCACCAACGACAGGTACTGGGACTGAAGCTTTCTTT. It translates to CASSPTTGTGTEAFF.

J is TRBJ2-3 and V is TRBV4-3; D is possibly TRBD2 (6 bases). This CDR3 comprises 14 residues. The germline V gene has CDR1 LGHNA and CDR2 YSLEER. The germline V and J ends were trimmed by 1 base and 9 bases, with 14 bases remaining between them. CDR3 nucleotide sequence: TGCGCCAGCAGCCAAGTCGGTTTCGGAGGGACGCAGTATTTT. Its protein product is CASSQVGFGGTQYF.